The sequence of this TCR beta chain was determined in a study of identical twins. In TCRdb, the 5' RACE reads were re-called with MiXCR into one record per CDR3 protein. The sample includes under 900,000 distinct CDR3 sequences, 10% to 15% of them seen just once. The V and J ends lost 5 bases and 6 bases respectively, with 14 bases between them. The germline gives CDR1 MDHEN, CDR2 SYDVKM. CDR3 size: 14 residues. This clonotype was picked up a small number of times. This same sample was also part of a study on yellow fever vaccine responses in identical twins.

The source material was PBMCs. This sequence joins TRBV28 and TRBJ2-1, with D perhaps TRBD2 (6 bases). This clonotype was sampled from a woman in her late teens or twenties in good health. The CDR3 sequence is CASSIPGARNEQFF. CDR3 nucleotides: TGTGCCAGCAGTATTCCGGGAGCTCGCAATGAGCAGTTCTTC.